This TCR beta chain was recovered during a study of T cell repertoires in cytomegalovirus infection. General study results and limits: The cumulative frequency of public TCR beta families identified carriers of CMV plus the relevant HLA. In two of eight donors, the top clonotype was HLA-C-restricted CMV-specific.

TCRdb re-analysed the reads in MiXCR, keeping a single row per CDR3 protein. The table has 160,000 or so distinct CDR3 sequences, around 20% seen once; the top ten hold 10% to 11%. CDR1 and CDR2 from the germline V gene are LNHNV and YYDKDF (reference sequence). Trimming removed 0 bases from V and 7 bases from J; junction bases left unmatched: 7. The CDR3 covers 15 residues. This clonotype was seen repeatedly, ten times or more. Its antigen is not known. Material: PBMCs. V and J are TRBV15 and TRBJ1-2, with 8 nucleotides matching TRBD1. This TCR was sampled from a human donor in good health (CMV status not recorded). Some clones in this sample may be carry-over from other donors' samples. In nucleotides, the CDR3 is TGTGCCACCAGCAGAGATGACTCAGACAGGGGTGGCTACACCTTC. Its protein is CATSRDDSDRGGYTF.